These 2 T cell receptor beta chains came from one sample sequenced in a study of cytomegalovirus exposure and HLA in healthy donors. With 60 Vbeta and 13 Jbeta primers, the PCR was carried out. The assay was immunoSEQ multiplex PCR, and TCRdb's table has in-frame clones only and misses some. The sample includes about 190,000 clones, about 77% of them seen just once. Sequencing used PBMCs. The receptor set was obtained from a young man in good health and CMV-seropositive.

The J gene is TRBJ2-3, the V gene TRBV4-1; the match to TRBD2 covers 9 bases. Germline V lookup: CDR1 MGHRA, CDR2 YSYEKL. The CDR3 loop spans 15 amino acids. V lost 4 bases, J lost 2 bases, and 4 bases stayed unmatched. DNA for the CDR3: TGCGCCAGCAGCCGTCTAGCGGGACCCACAGATACGCAGTATTTT. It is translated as CASSRLAGPTDTQYF.

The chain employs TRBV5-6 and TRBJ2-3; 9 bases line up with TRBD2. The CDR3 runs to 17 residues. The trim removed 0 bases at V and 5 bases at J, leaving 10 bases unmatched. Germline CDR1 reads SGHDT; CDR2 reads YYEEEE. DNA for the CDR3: TGTGCCAGCAGCTTGGCCGGTAGCGGGAGTGTAGTAGATACGCAGTATTTT. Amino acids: CASSLAGSGSVVDTQYF. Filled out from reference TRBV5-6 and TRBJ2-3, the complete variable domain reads DAGVTQSPTHLIKTRGQQVTLRCSPKSGHDTVSWYQQALGQGPQFIFQYYEEEERQRGNFPDRFSGHQFPNYSSELNVNALLLGDSALYLCASSLAGSGSVVDTQYFGPGTRLTVL.